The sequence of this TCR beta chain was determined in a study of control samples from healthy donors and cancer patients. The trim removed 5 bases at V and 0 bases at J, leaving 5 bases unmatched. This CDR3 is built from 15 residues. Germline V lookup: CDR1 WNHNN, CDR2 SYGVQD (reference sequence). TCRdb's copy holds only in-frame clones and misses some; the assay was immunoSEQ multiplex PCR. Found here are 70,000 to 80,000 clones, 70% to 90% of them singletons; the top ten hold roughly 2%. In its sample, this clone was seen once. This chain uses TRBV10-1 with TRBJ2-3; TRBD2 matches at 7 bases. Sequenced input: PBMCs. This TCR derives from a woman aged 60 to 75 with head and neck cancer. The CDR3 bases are TGCGCCAGCAGTCCTAGCGGCAAAAGCACAGATACGCAGTATTTT. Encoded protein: CASSPSGKSTDTQYF.